The clone carrying this T cell receptor (beta chain) was found many times. Its target is not known. Between the trimmed V and J ends, which lost 4 bases and 6 bases, there was a span of 15 bases. The CDR3 is made up of 14 amino acids. The germline V gene has CDR1 SGHRS and CDR2 YFSETQ. The source of the sample is a study of molecular identifiers for immune sequencing clone quantification. Study-wide background: In replicates, RNA taken from approximately 22,000 or 94,000 naive CD8 cells was divided five ways, and four portions underwent sequencing.

Study conclusions and caveats: Jurkat TCR RNA that was spiked in from one cell was reportedly detectable among approximately 900,000 naive cells.

Libraries of bulk TCR were made by previously described methods (with listed TCR primers). TCRdb redid the calling of the PCR reads with MiXCR, one entry per CDR3 protein. This sample has hundreds of thousands of distinct CDR3 sequences, with about a fifth found just once. With RNA at 10%, 30% or 50%, naive CD8 libraries came from about 20,000 to 1,000,000 sorted cells. This chain connects TRBV5-1 to TRBJ2-3; no clear D gene. Source material: naive CD8+ T cells from blood, with Jurkat cell RNA spiked in. Subset: FACS-sorted CD8+CD4-CCR7+CD45RA+ naive T cells. This TCR came from a human donor in good health. Some libraries in this study had Jurkat cell RNA spiked in. CDR3 in amino acids: CASSDGFLPDTQYF. CDR3 in DNA: TGCGCCAGCAGCGATGGCTTCCTCCCCGATACGCAGTATTTT.